This T cell receptor beta chain was identified during a study of blood T cell repertoires in COVID-19. Study at large: Specimens from acute and convalescent COVID-19 originated in the United States, Italy and Spain. T cells, B-cell-depleted T cells, or PBMCs supplied cDNA or gDNA.

In the original workflow: Amplified reference gene primers provided the basis for estimating nucleated cell counts. Produced via immunoSEQ multiplex PCR; TCRdb's table is partial and in-frame only. The DNA was the basis for D and trimming; V, J and clone size are from that table. The profile covers tens of thousands of clones, with around 84% appearing a single time and approximately 21% taken by the ten largest. The germline gives CDR1 SGHRS, CDR2 YFSETQ. V trimming: 4 bases; J trimming: 4 bases; junction bases outside the gene matches: 3. CDR3 length: 13 amino acids. In its sample, this clone was seen a few times.

Sequenced: peripheral blood. This chain joins TRBV5-1 and TRBJ1-1; 8 bases fit TRBD1. This receptor was obtained from a woman of 80 years or more in a cohort sampled during active or convalescent COVID-19. Written as DNA, the CDR3 is TGCGCCAGCAGCAAGGACAGGGCCACTGAAGCTTTCTTT. It specifies CASSKDRATEAFF.